These 31 T cell receptor beta chains were all obtained from the same sample, sequenced in a study of OX40 agonist ivuxolimab in advanced cancers. The data were produced by immunoSEQ multiplex PCR, yet TCRdb's version contains in-frame clones alone and is incomplete. The sample holds 49,000 or so clones, about nine tenths seen once. This specimen was CD4+ or CD8+ T cells sorted from blood, taken in a trial of the OX40 agonist ivuxolimab. The receptors derive from an adult with an advanced solid tumor such as melanoma, head and neck, liver or kidney cancer.

This clone has only one observation. The chain uses TRBV9 and TRBJ2-2; D ambiguous. V lost 0 bases, J lost 4 bases, and 10 bases lay in between. Germline V CDR1 and CDR2: SGDLS, YYNGEE. The CDR3 sequence is 15 residues long. The CDR3 sequence: CASSVGGSFTGELFF. DNA for the CDR3: TGTGCCAGCAGCGTAGGGGGATCCTTCACCGGGGAGCTGTTTTTT.

This chain uses TRBV7-2 with TRBJ1-5; D is possibly TRBD1 (6 bases). Trimming took off 3 bases at V and 7 bases at J, with 13 bases between the two ends. The CDR3 runs 14 residues. CDR1 is SGHTA and CDR2 is FQGNSA in the germline V gene. CDR3 bases: TGTGCCAGCAGCTTGGGGGGGCAGGGGCAGCCCCAGCATTTT. Its protein product is CASSLGGQGQPQHF.

This clone was seen more than once but under ten times. The genes are TRBV2 and TRBJ2-5; either TRBD1 or TRBD2 may supply D (5 bases each). The V and J ends lost 6 bases and 7 bases respectively, with 9 bases between them. Germline V lookup: CDR1 SNHLY, CDR2 FYNNEI. The CDR3 loop spans 11 amino acids. Written as DNA, the CDR3 is TGTGCCAGCAGCTTGAGGGGGACCCAGTACTTC. As protein: CASSLRGTQYF.

The chain combines TRBV7-2 with TRBJ2-5; the D is unclear. The CDR3 runs to 16 residues. Germline-derived CDR1 and CDR2 are SGHTA and FQGNSA. Deletions cut 1 base from V and 2 bases from J, with 14 bases between. The CDR3 DNA reads TGTGCCAGCAGCTTAGGGCCGGGTGTCGGGCAAGAGACCCAGTACTTC. Its translation is CASSLGPGVGQETQYF.

The chain links TRBV30 to TRBJ1-1; 9 bases align to TRBD1. With 7 bases clipped from V and 0 bases from J, the junction kept 9 bases outside the gene matches. Germline V gives CDR1 GTSNPN, CDR2 SVGIG (reference sequence). CDR3 length equals 15 residues. In nucleotides, the CDR3 is TGTGCCTCTGATAGGACAGGGGAAGTGAACACTGAAGCTTTCTTT. This sequence encodes CASDRTGEVNTEAFF.

The rearrangement links TRBV5-1 to TRBJ1-6; D is unresolved. The V and J ends lost 0 bases and 4 bases respectively, with 5 bases between them. The CDR3 loop spans 14 amino acids. Germline V gene lookup returns CDR1 SGHRS and CDR2 YFSETQ. CDR3 sequence: CASSLDIYNSPLHF. Written as DNA, the CDR3 is TGCGCCAGCAGCTTGGACATTTATAATTCACCCCTCCACTTT.

As DNA, the CDR3 is TGTGCCAGCAGCCTAACGCAGGGCAGCACTGAAGCTTTCTTT. This sequence encodes CASSLTQGSTEAFF. The chain couples TRBV11-2 to TRBJ1-1, with D perhaps TRBD1 (5 bases). V was clipped by 5 bases and J by 4 bases, with 14 bases between them. Per germline, CDR1 SGHAT and CDR2 FQNNGV. The CDR3 contains 14 residues.

The chain uses TRBV5-5 and TRBJ2-1; 7 nucleotides align to TRBD1. Germline V gives CDR1 SGHKS, CDR2 YYEKEE (reference sequence). CDR3 length equals 15 residues. J was trimmed by 1 base and V by 5 bases; bases with no gene match: 6. The chain's CDR3 is CASRAPGGSYNEQFF. In DNA form, the CDR3 reads TGTGCCAGCAGAGCTCCAGGGGGATCCTACAATGAGCAGTTCTTC.

This clone was detected once. The chain joins TRBV18 to TRBJ2-7; 12 positions match TRBD2. CDR1 is KGHSH and CDR2 is LQKENI in the germline V gene. V lost 3 bases, J lost 4 bases, and 1 base stayed unmatched. The CDR3 consists of 14 residues. The CDR3 loop reads CASSPTSGGYEQYF. DNA of the CDR3: TGTGCCAGCTCACCGACTAGCGGGGGTTACGAGCAGTACTTC.

V usage is TRBV7-2 and J usage is TRBJ1-2, with TRBD1 identical over 11 bases. Germline assignment: CDR1 SGHTA and CDR2 FQGNSA. The CDR3 is 16 residues long. V was pared by 1 base and J by 4 bases, with 5 bases of the junction left unmatched. CDR3 in amino acids: CASSLGRTGGVYGYTF. As DNA, the CDR3 is TGTGCCAGCAGCTTAGGTCGGACAGGGGGCGTCTATGGCTACACCTTC.

V and J are TRBV5-6 and TRBJ2-1; unclear D gene. V lost 1 base and J 7 bases, leaving 12 bases between the germline ends. Germline values: CDR1 SGHDT, CDR2 YYEEEE. The CDR3 sequence is 14 residues long. In DNA form, the CDR3 reads TGTGCCAGCAGCTTGAACCCCGCCGGGAATGAGCAGTTCTTC. It translates to CASSLNPAGNEQFF.

The rearrangement uses TRBV10-1 and TRBJ2-1; 8 bases fit TRBD1. This CDR3 spans 14 amino acids. Germline trimming cut 3 bases from V and 4 bases from J; bases unmatched to any gene: 2. Germline CDR1 WNHNN, CDR2 SYGVQD (reference sequence). The CDR3 protein is CASSDTGGYNEQFF. The CDR3 bases are TGCGCCAGCAGTGACACAGGGGGGTACAATGAGCAGTTCTTC.

This chain links TRBV27 with TRBJ2-1; maybe TRBD1 (5 bases). Trimming shortened V by 6 bases and J by 8 bases, and 14 bases separated the two germline ends. The CDR3 sequence is 13 residues long. The V gene's germline CDR1 is MNHEY and CDR2 SMNVEV (reference sequence). DNA for the CDR3: TGTGCCAGCAGCCGCGTCGACAGCTATGAGCAGTTCTTC. Protein product: CASSRVDSYEQFF.

This chain joins TRBV6-5 and TRBJ1-6; D remains unclear. Germline V CDR1 and CDR2: MNHEY, SVGAGI. The CDR3 totals 16 residues. V shed 0 bases and J shed 7 bases, with 13 bases lying between them. The CDR3 sequence: CASSYSRPQFNSPLHF. The CDR3 region has the DNA TGTGCCAGCAGTTACTCCAGACCTCAATTCAATTCACCCCTCCACTTT.

The chain has TRBV6-1 and TRBJ1-1, with a weak D call TRBD1 (6 bases). The CDR3 contains 15 residues. Germline CDR1 and CDR2: MNHNS and SASEGT. Trimming took off 8 bases at V and 3 bases at J, with 19 bases between the two ends. This chain's CDR3 is CASLIFGQPYTEAFF. The CDR3 bases are TGTGCCAGCTTAATCTTCGGACAGCCCTACACTGAAGCTTTCTTT.

The chain links TRBV29-1 to TRBJ2-5; the match to TRBD1 covers 10 bases. The CDR3 covers 13 residues. Per the germline V gene, CDR1 is SQVTM and CDR2 is ANQGSEA. Trimming took 5 bases from V and 3 from J; bases not matched to a gene: 3. For the CDR3, the DNA is TGCAGCGTTCCGACAGGGGGCGAAGAGACCCAGTACTTC. Amino acid sequence: CSVPTGGEETQYF.

This clone was seen a handful of times. The CDR3 nucleotides are TGCGCCAGCAGCTTGACTGGGCCCGGAAGCTATGGCTACACCTTC. It codes for CASSLTGPGSYGYTF. The gene calls are TRBV5-1 and TRBJ1-2; D unclear. The CDR3 covers 15 residues. Germline V gene lookup returns CDR1 SGHRS and CDR2 YFSETQ. The V end was cut by 1 base, the J end by 4 bases, with 14 bases between.

The CDR3 loop is CASRRLLQGFGELFF. CDR3 DNA: TGTGCCAGCAGACGATTGCTACAGGGGTTCGGGGAGCTGTTTTTT. The chain recombines TRBV27 with TRBJ2-2; 7 bases fit TRBD1. This CDR3 is 15 amino acids long. Trimming took 6 bases from V and 7 from J; bases not matched to a gene: 11. Germline CDR1 reads MNHEY; CDR2 reads SMNVEV (reference sequence).

The sample holds one count of this clone. The CDR3 spells CASSVGRDITYEQYF. The CDR3 coding sequence is TGTGCCAGCAGCGTAGGGCGGGACATCACCTACGAGCAGTACTTC. This sequence joins TRBV9 and TRBJ2-7, with D perhaps matching TRBD1 or TRBD2 (6 bases each). Trimming removed 0 bases from V and 2 bases from J, with 12 bases in between. The CDR3 has 15 amino acids. In germline, CDR1 is SGDLS, CDR2 YYNGEE.

CDR3 in DNA: TGTGCCAGCAGTTACCTTAGGACAGAAGGGGAGACCCAGTACTTC. It encodes CASSYLRTEGETQYF. The rearrangement links TRBV6-5 to TRBJ2-5; D might be TRBD1 (6 bases). The CDR3 spans 15 residues. CDR1 is MNHEY, CDR2 SVGAGI, per germline. With 2 bases removed from V and 5 bases from J, the gap between germline ends came to 15 bases.

The chain has TRBV11-2 and TRBJ2-2, with 12 bases lining up with TRBD2. The CDR3 has 14 residues. The germline CDR1 and CDR2 sequences are SGHAT and FQNNGV. Trimming at V came to 5 bases and at J to 7 bases, leaving 2 bases not matched to a gene. The CDR3 DNA follows: TGTGCCAGCAGCGGGGGACTAGCGGGCGGGGAGCTGTTTTTT. Translation gives CASSGGLAGGELFF. Together with reference TRBV11-2 and TRBJ2-2, the CDR3 gives the full variable domain: EAGVAQSPRYKIIEKRQSVAFWCNPISGHATLYWYQQILGQGPKLLIQFQNNGVVDDSQLPKDRFSAERLKGVDSTLKIQPAKLEDSAVYLCASSGGLAGGELFFGEGSRLTVL.

The V call is TRBV28, the J call TRBJ2-7; the D gene is possibly TRBD2 (6 bases). CDR3 length equals 16 residues. In germline, CDR1 is MDHEN, CDR2 SYDVKM. V was pared by 5 bases and J by 2 bases, with 19 bases between. The CDR3 DNA sequence: TGTGCCAGCAGTCCCAGACTAGGCATCCTCGCCTACGAGCAGTACTTC. Protein: CASSPRLGILAYEQYF.

The chain combines TRBV5-4 with TRBJ1-2; TRBD1 matches 10 bases. Germline V gene sequence: CDR1 SGHNT, CDR2 YYREEE (reference sequence). The trim removed 3 bases at V and 2 bases at J, leaving 4 bases unmatched. This CDR3 spans 15 amino acids. CDR3 in amino acids: CASSSPGQGNYGYTF. In nucleotides, the CDR3 is TGTGCCAGCAGCTCTCCGGGACAGGGGAACTATGGCTACACCTTC.

The rearrangement links TRBV9 to TRBJ2-3, with D perhaps TRBD1 or TRBD2 (5 bases each). The germline V gene encodes CDR1 SGDLS and CDR2 YYNGEE. V lost 0 bases to trimming and J lost 6 bases, with 11 bases between them. This CDR3 has 14 amino acids. The CDR3 DNA follows: TGTGCCAGCAGCGTAGGGGGGAGTGTGGATACGCAGTATTTT. This translates into CASSVGGSVDTQYF. Based on the CDR3 plus reference TRBV9 and TRBJ2-3, the full variable domain is DSGVTQTPKHLITATGQRVTLRCSPRSGDLSVYWYQQSLDQGLQFLIQYYNGEERAKGNILERFSAQQFPDLHSELNLSSLELGDSALYFCASSVGGSVDTQYFGPGTRLTVL.

This rearrangement joins TRBV11-2 to TRBJ1-2; D may be TRBD1 (6 bases). Germline assignment: CDR1 SGHAT and CDR2 FQNNGV. With 4 bases removed from V and 7 bases from J, the gap between germline ends came to 16 bases. This CDR3 has 14 amino acids. The CDR3 loop reads CASSSSGGGLGYTF. The DNA of the CDR3 is TGTGCCAGCAGCTCGTCAGGAGGGGGGCTTGGCTACACCTTC.

J is TRBJ2-7 and V is TRBV5-4; D tentatively reads TRBD1 or TRBD2 (7 bases each). CDR1 is SGHNT and CDR2 is YYREEE in the germline V gene (reference sequence). The CDR3 consists of 15 residues. Between the trimmed V and J ends, which lost 3 bases and 4 bases, there was a span of 17 bases. The CDR3 loop is CASSSGGGPSYEQYF. CDR3 sequence (DNA): TGTGCCAGCAGCTCAGGGGGAGGGCCGTCGTACGAGCAGTACTTC.

The gene calls are TRBV7-6 and TRBJ1-4; 7 nucleotides align to TRBD1. The germline CDR1 and CDR2 sequences are SGHVS and FNYEAQ. The CDR3 runs 15 residues. V dropped 4 bases and J dropped 7; count of bases not matched to a gene: 9. CDR3 amino acids: CASSSQGSPGEKLFF. CDR3 bases: TGTGCCAGCAGCTCACAGGGGTCGCCTGGTGAAAAACTGTTTTTT.

The chain uses TRBV7-8 and TRBJ2-5; TRBD2 matches at 12 bases. The CDR3 covers 17 residues. The V gene end was trimmed by 4 bases and the J gene end by 3 bases; junction bases not matched to a gene: 9. Per germline, CDR1 SGHVS and CDR2 FQNEAQ. The CDR3 sequence: CASSSLGLAGGKETQYF. The CDR3 DNA reads as TGTGCCAGCAGCTCCCTAGGTCTAGCGGGGGGGAAAGAGACCCAGTACTTC.

This clone was seen only a few times. This CDR3 reads CASSQGPSGRDEQFF. The CDR3 DNA reads as TGTGCCAGCAGTCAAGGGCCGTCAGGGCGGGATGAGCAGTTCTTC. The rearrangement joins TRBV6-5 to TRBJ2-1, with D tentatively TRBD1 or TRBD2 (5 bases each). CDR3 length equals 15 residues. CDR1 is MNHEY and CDR2 is SVGAGI in the germline V gene. The V and J ends lost 5 bases and 8 bases respectively, with 19 bases between them.

The chain is built from TRBV5-1 and TRBJ1-3, with D possibly being TRBD1 (6 bases). CDR1 and CDR2 (germline): SGHRS, YFSETQ. V was trimmed by 4 bases and J by 0 bases, leaving 14 bases between them. The CDR3 sequence is 16 residues long. CDR3 sequence: CASSSFDRSSGNTIYF. The CDR3 region has the DNA TGCGCCAGCAGCAGCTTTGACAGGAGCTCTGGAAACACCATATATTTT.

This clone occurred once. The genes are TRBV5-1 and TRBJ1-2; D not certain. Trimming pared 0 bases from V and 8 bases from J, leaving 11 bases between. Germline CDR1 and CDR2: SGHRS and YFSETQ. The CDR3 runs to 13 residues. The CDR3 region has the DNA TGCGCCAGCAGCTTGGCCCGTGAAGGGGGCTACACCTTC. It encodes CASSLAREGGYTF.